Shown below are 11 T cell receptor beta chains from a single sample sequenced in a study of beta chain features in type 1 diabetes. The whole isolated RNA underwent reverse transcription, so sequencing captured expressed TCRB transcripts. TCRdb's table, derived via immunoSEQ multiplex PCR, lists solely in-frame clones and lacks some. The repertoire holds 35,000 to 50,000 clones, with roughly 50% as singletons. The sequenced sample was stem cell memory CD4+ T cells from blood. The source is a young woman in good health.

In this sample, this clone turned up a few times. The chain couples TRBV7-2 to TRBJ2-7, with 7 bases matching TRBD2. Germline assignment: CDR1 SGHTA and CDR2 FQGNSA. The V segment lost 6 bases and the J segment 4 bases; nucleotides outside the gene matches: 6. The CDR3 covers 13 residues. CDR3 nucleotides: TGTGCCAGCAGGTACGACGGGGGGTACGAGCAGTACTTC. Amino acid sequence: CASRYDGGYEQYF.

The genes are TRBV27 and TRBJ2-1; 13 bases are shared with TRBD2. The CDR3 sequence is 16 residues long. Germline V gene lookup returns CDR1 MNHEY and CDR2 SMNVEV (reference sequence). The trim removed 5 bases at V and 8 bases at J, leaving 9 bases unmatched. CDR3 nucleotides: TGTGCCAGCAGTCCGCGACTAGCGGGAGGCCCGGATGAGCAGTTCTTC. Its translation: CASSPRLAGGPDEQFF.

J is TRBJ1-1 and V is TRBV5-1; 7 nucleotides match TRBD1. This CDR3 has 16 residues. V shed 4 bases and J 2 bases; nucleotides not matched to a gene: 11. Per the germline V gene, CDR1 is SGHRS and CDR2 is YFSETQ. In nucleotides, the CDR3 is TGCGCCAGCAGCCTGTTACAGGGGAGAGCTAACACTGAAGCTTTCTTT. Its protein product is CASSLLQGRANTEAFF.

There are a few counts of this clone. The CDR3 nucleotides read TGTGCCAGCAGCTTAGGGACAAGTCAGCCCCAGCATTTT. The encoded protein is CASSLGTSQPQHF. The chain recombines TRBV7-2 with TRBJ1-5, with D maybe TRBD1 (5 bases). Germline lookup yields CDR1 SGHTA and CDR2 FQGNSA. Trimming stripped 1 base from V and 6 bases from J, with 7 bases between. This CDR3 region has 13 residues.

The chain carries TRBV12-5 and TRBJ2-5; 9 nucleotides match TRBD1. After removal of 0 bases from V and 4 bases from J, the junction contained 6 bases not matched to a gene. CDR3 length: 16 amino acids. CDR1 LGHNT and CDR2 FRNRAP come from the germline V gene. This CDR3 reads CASGLVLTGGGETQYF. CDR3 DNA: TGTGCTAGTGGTTTGGTACTTACAGGGGGCGGAGAGACCCAGTACTTC.

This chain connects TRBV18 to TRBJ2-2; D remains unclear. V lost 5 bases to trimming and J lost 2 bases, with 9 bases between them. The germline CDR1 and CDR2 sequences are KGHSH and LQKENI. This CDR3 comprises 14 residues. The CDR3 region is CASSSQDNTGELFF. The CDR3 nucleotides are TGTGCCAGCTCATCGCAGGATAACACCGGGGAGCTGTTTTTT.

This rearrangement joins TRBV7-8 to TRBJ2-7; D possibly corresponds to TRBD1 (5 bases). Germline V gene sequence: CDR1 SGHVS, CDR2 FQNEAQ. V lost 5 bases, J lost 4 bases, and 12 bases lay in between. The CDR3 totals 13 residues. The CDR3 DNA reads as TGTGCCAGCAGCCCCACCCAGGGATACGAGCAGTACTTC. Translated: CASSPTQGYEQYF.

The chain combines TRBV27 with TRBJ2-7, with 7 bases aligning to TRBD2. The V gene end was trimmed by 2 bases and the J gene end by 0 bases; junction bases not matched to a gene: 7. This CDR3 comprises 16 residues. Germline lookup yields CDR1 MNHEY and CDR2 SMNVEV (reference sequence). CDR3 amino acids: CASSLGPSGNSYEQYF. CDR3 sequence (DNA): TGTGCCAGCAGTTTAGGGCCTAGCGGAAACTCCTACGAGCAGTACTTC.

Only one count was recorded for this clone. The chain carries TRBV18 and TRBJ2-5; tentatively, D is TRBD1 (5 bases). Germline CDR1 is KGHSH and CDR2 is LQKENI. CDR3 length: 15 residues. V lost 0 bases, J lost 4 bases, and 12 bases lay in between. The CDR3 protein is CASSPPAGIVETQYF. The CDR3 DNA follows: TGTGCCAGCTCACCACCGGCAGGGATAGTAGAGACCCAGTACTTC.

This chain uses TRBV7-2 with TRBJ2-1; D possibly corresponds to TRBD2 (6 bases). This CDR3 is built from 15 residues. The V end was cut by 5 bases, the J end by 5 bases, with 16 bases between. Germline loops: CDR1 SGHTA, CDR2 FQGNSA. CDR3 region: CASSTHGLSNNEQFF. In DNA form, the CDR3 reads TGTGCCAGCAGCACCCACGGACTATCCAACAATGAGCAGTTCTTC.

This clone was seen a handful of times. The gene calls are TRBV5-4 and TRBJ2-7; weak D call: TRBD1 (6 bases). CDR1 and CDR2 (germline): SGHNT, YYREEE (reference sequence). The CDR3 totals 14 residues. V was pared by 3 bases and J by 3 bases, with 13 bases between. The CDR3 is CASSSPRQDYEQYF. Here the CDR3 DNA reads TGTGCCAGCAGCTCCCCTAGACAGGACTACGAGCAGTACTTC.